The entry that follows covers one TCR beta chain sequence. Its specific antigen is unknown. Base qualities are not at hand, and no much larger clone is one base apart. The germline ends are 11 bases apart after V is trimmed by 6 bases and J by 0 bases. According to the germline V gene (reference sequence), CDR1 reads SEHNR and CDR2 reads FQNEAQ. The CDR3 spans 14 residues, from the cysteine through the phenylalanine. Here the CDR3 DNA is all that survives: 42 bases in frame from base 1. The donors were healthy, HIV-negative adults who had no recently reported acute infections or vaccinations. Every donor was a Caucasian adult living in Nashville, Tennessee, USA. CD4+ T cells were enriched by magnetic negative selection; naive cells were then positively selected on CD45RA, and the negative fraction formed the memory subset. Blood was collected by leukapheresis, and PBMCs were isolated by Ficoll-Histopaque density gradient centrifugation and then cryopreserved in liquid nitrogen vapor phase. Analytical flow cytometry was used to check the purity and quantity of each magnetically sorted T cell population. Each sorted fraction had its genomic DNA isolated and then quantified by UV absorbance on a Nanodrop 2000c.

TCR CDR3 regions were amplified from genomic DNA by multiplex PCR using the deep immunoSEQ assay. Genomic DNA extracted from each cell subset was distributed evenly over all wells of several immunoSEQ 96-well plates, and each plate served as one replicate. Each replicate PCR for sorted subsets received about 210 ng genomic DNA, equal to around 32,000 T cell genomes. Purified libraries were quantified with a Qubit 3.0 fluorometer, sized on a Bioanalyzer 2100, and re-quantified with the KAPA Library Quantification kit. Every immunoSEQ 96-well plate was sequenced on a dedicated single-read 150-cycle Illumina NextSeq 550 flow cell. The authors' analysis ran thus. Because the immunoSEQ output included only junctional sequences and no quality scores, the filtering could not be the same as the filtering used for full-length reads. To assign V/J genes and CDR3, sequences were annotated against IMGT germline references using PyIR, a Python wrapper for IgBLAST v1.9. Reads were removed for weak V/J assignments (E-value above 1e-6), missing CDR3, stop codons, out-of-frame junctions, or ambiguous translated residues. V3J clonotypes were defined by identical inferred V gene, J gene, and CDR3 amino acid sequence. To compute the percentage overlap between repertoires, the number of shared unique clonotypes was divided by the size of the smaller repertoire. RTK rarefaction, the Chao1 estimator, and Recon v2.1 estimates of unobserved clonotypes were used to assess repertoire richness. Generation probabilities were computed with OLGA for all TCRbeta clonotypes obtained by the gDNA method from a handful of donors. What TCRdb holds here is the immuneACCESS table cut down to in-frame rearrangements. Part of the clones is not present; checked against another copy, under half of the missing clones reflect an unresolved V gene, and the others are unexplained. The D gene and trimming were derived from the DNA, and the V and J assignments and clone size from that table. Present in this sample are under 600,000 clones, around 97% of which were seen just once. The ten largest clones represent 0.055% to 0.07% of the sample.

The sample comes from a study of shared clonotypes between healthy human individuals (dated by TCRdb to 2020 to 2021). Broadly, across the study: A couple of women and a few men aged 18 to 49 years were included in the cohort. To estimate repertoire size and how much clonotype sharing occurs between individuals, the study deeply sequenced the blood TCR repertoires of 5 or 6 healthy adults. Per donor, leukapheresis produced somewhere between about 0.9 and 9.5 billion PBMCs. Libraries were prepared and TCR repertoires were sequenced by different laboratories using diverse techniques, in order to increase sequencing depth and limit assay-specific biases. For each donor, CD4 naive and CD4 memory were each run on three plates, CD8 naive on two plates, and CD8 memory on one plate. Summary of the overall study and its limitations: Higher generation probabilities were observed for clonotypes shared by all four sorted-subset donors than for non-shared clonotypes. Pairwise subsampling led to the expectation that sequencing depth would affect the degree of clonotype sharing among donors. Sharing across a few donors was observed for about 5% of naive CD4, 3.5% of naive CD8, around 2.5% of memory CD4, and about 0.4% of memory CD8 clonotypes. Naive subsets generally had larger estimated clonotype richness than memory subsets did. Because the study included a small number of donors, the genetic and exposure-history diversity represented was limited. Rarefaction of sorted-subset datasets indicated incomplete sequencing despite the large sequencing depth. Sampling was limited to blood, and TCR repertoires in tissue likely differ from TCR repertoires in blood.

The receptor comes from a woman in her thirties in good health. Sequenced material: naive CD4+ T cells sorted from blood. The cell subset or site label, read with the paper, signifies: CD45RA+ positively selected. The sequence links TRBV7-9 to TRBJ1-1; the D segment could be TRBD1, given 6 matching bases. The encoded CDR3 is CASSQTGLNTEAFF. In nucleotides, the sequence is TGTGCCAGCAGTCAAACAGGGCTGAACACTGAAGCTTTCTTT.